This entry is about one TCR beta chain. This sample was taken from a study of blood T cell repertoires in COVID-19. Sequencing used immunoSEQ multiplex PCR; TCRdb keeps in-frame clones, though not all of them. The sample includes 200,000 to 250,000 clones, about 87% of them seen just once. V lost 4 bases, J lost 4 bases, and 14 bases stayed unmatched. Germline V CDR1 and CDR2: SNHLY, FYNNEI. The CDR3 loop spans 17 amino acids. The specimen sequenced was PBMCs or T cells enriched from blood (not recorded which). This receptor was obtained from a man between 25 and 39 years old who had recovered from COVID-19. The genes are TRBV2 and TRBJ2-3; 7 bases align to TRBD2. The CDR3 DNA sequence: TGTGCCAGCAGTGCAGGCGGGACTATAGGGTCATCAGATACGCAGTATTTT. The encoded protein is CASSAGGTIGSSDTQYF.